This passage covers 13 T cell receptor beta chains from one sample sequenced in a study of T cell responses to AZD1222 COVID-19 vaccine. The method was immunoSEQ multiplex PCR; TCRdb's version includes in-frame clones alone and lacks a portion of them. The table lists tens of thousands of clones, about 91% of them singletons. The source material was peripheral blood, sampled 28 days after the second AZD1222 dose. These receptor sequences come from an adult who received the AZD1222 COVID-19 vaccine.

The rearrangement links TRBV6-5 to TRBJ1-5, with D tentatively TRBD1 (5 bases). The germline CDR1 and CDR2 sequences are MNHEY and SVGAGI. V was cut by 5 bases and J by 11 bases, with 16 bases left in between. The CDR3 has 13 residues. The CDR3: CASSPQARGAQHF. CDR3 in DNA: TGTGCCAGCAGTCCACAGGCTCGTGGGGCCCAGCATTTT.

The J gene is TRBJ2-7, the V gene TRBV7-9; D unclear. Per the germline V gene, CDR1 is SEHNR and CDR2 is FQNEAQ (reference sequence). This CDR3 has 12 amino acids. The V and J ends lost 5 bases and 3 bases respectively, with 8 bases between them. The chain's CDR3 is CASSKDHYEQYF. Written as DNA, the CDR3 is TGTGCCAGCAGCAAAGATCACTACGAGCAGTACTTC.

The V and J genes are TRBV28 and TRBJ2-6; maybe TRBD1 (5 bases). Germline CDR1 MDHEN, CDR2 SYDVKM. Trimming took off 5 bases at V and 4 bases at J, with 15 bases between the two ends. The CDR3 is 16 amino acids. The chain's CDR3 is CASSKPGLSGANVLTF. Here the CDR3 DNA reads TGTGCCAGCAGTAAACCAGGGCTCTCGGGGGCCAACGTCCTGACTTTC.

This sequence joins TRBV19 and TRBJ2-7; 9 nucleotides line up with TRBD2. After removal of 0 bases from V and 7 bases from J, the junction contained 7 bases not matched to a gene. Germline V gives CDR1 LNHDA, CDR2 SQIVND (reference sequence). The CDR3 is 15 amino acids. The CDR3 sequence: CASSIDGTSFSEQYF. The CDR3 coding sequence is TGTGCCAGTAGTATAGATGGGACTAGCTTTTCTGAGCAGTACTTC.

This chain uses TRBV19 with TRBJ2-6; the D gene is possibly TRBD1 (5 bases). V was cut by 3 bases and J by 3 bases, with 12 bases left in between. The CDR3 extends over 16 amino acids. CDR1 is LNHDA and CDR2 is SQIVND in the germline V gene (reference sequence). The CDR3 spells CASSMIGAVGANVLTF. The CDR3 DNA reads TGTGCCAGTAGTATGATAGGGGCTGTTGGGGCCAACGTCCTGACTTTC.

Comments on this clone: One end of the junction is discordant with germline, which a read error may explain. This chain links TRBV7-7 with TRBJ2-5, with TRBD1 matching 7 bases. The CDR3 extends over 15 amino acids. Looked up from germline, CDR1 is SSHAT and CDR2 is FNYEAQ (reference sequence). As DNA, the CDR3 is TGTGCTAGCAGCCAGGGGACAGTAGCACAAGAGACCCAGTACTTC. Encoded protein: CASSQGTVAQETQYF.

V gene TRBV28 combines with J gene TRBJ2-4, with 10 positions matching TRBD2. The germline V gene has CDR1 MDHEN and CDR2 SYDVKM. Germline trimming cut 4 bases from V and 8 bases from J; bases unmatched to any gene: 14. The CDR3 is 17 residues long. The CDR3 is CASSSRGLAGAVDIQYF. The CDR3 DNA reads as TGTGCCAGCAGTTCCCGAGGGCTAGCGGGAGCGGTGGACATTCAGTACTTC.

The chain carries TRBV7-3 and TRBJ2-3, with a tentative D call TRBD2 (6 bases). V was shortened by 5 bases and J by 2 bases, with 11 bases between the two germline ends. The CDR3 runs to 14 residues. CDR1 is SGHTA and CDR2 is FQGTGA in the germline V gene. The CDR3 here is CASSPAGPTDTQYF. The CDR3 DNA sequence: TGTGCCAGCAGCCCAGCGGGCCCCACAGATACGCAGTATTTT. The full variable domain, in which reference TRBV7-3 and TRBJ2-3 provide the parts outside the CDR3, is GAGVSQTPSNKVTEKGKYVELRCDPISGHTALYWYRQSLGQGPEFLIYFQGTGAADDSGLPNDRFFAVRPEGSVSTLKIQRTERGDSAVYLCASSPAGPTDTQYFGPGTRLTVL.

This chain links TRBV4-2 with TRBJ2-5; 9 nucleotides line up with TRBD1. The V gene's germline CDR1 is LGHNA and CDR2 YNFKEQ. With 1 base clipped from V and 1 base from J, the junction kept 4 bases outside the gene matches. This CDR3 has 16 amino acids. The CDR3 DNA reads as TGTGCCAGCAGCCAAGGCGGGGGACAGGGCCAAGAGACCCAGTACTTC. Translated, it gives CASSQGGGQGQETQYF.

The genes are TRBV12-3 or TRBV12-4 and TRBJ2-5; D is perhaps TRBD2 (5 bases). With 7 bases removed from V and 4 bases from J, the gap between germline ends came to 13 bases. The CDR3 length is 13 residues. The CDR3, as DNA: TGTGCCAGCACCGGAGCGGTATCAGAGACCCAGTACTTC. This gives the protein CASTGAVSETQYF.

This clone came up a few times. The gene calls are TRBV11-2 and TRBJ2-1; no reliable D call. Trimming stripped 5 bases from V and 7 bases from J, with 15 bases between. The CDR3 is 14 residues long. Germline loops: CDR1 SGHAT, CDR2 FQNNGV. This CDR3 is CASSTTGGRNEQFF. DNA of the CDR3: TGTGCCAGCAGCACGACTGGTGGTCGGAATGAGCAGTTCTTC.

V is TRBV19 and J is TRBJ1-1, with D perhaps TRBD1 (5 bases). Trimming stripped 3 bases from V and 2 bases from J, with 13 bases between. The CDR3 is 15 amino acids. Germline assignment: CDR1 LNHDA and CDR2 SQIVND (reference sequence). CDR3 DNA sequence: TGTGCCAGTAGTATGGGGCGTAACCTTAACACTGAAGCTTTCTTT. Protein: CASSMGRNLNTEAFF.

The J gene is TRBJ1-3, the V gene TRBV9, with D hard to call. V was shortened by 4 bases and J by 0 bases, with 11 bases between the two germline ends. Germline V gives CDR1 SGDLS, CDR2 YYNGEE. This CDR3 contains 15 residues. Here the CDR3 DNA reads TGTGCCAGCAGCCCGGGTGATGGCTCTGGAAACACCATATATTTT. Its translation: CASSPGDGSGNTIYF.